The clone carrying this T cell receptor beta chain is a singleton in its sample. What it binds is unknown. This sample is drawn from a study of T cell responses to AZD1222 COVID-19 vaccine. Study-wide findings and caveats: Donors were largely white British and mainly female; clonal diversity was possibly underestimated.

The V and J ends lost 4 bases and 2 bases, in that order; junction bases with no gene match: 7. The germline V gene encodes CDR1 LGHDT and CDR2 YNNKEL (reference sequence). The CDR3 extends over 15 amino acids. The assay was immunoSEQ multiplex PCR, and TCRdb's table has in-frame clones only and misses some. The data hold roughly 100,000 clones, with 82% observed a single time. The source material was peripheral blood, sampled on day 0 of AZD1222 vaccination. The chain links TRBV3-1 (or the pseudogene TRBV3-2) to TRBJ1-2; the match to TRBD1 covers 7 bases. The origin of this receptor is an adult in good health. The CDR3 here is CASSPSTGPNYGYTF. CDR3 DNA: TGTGCCAGCAGCCCTTCGACAGGGCCAAACTATGGCTACACCTTC.